This T cell receptor beta chain was identified during a study of shared clonotypes between healthy human individuals. Generated by immunoSEQ multiplex PCR, the TCRdb table keeps only in-frame clones and is missing some. In the table there are 2,500,000 or so clones, 80% to 95% of which are singletons. The study's findings and limits: Clonotype sharing among donors likely depends on sequencing depth. Relative to memory subsets, naive subsets generally showed larger estimated richness.

To note about this clone: The target antigen is unknown.

The TCR sequence derives from a man aged 18 to 29 in good health. Some clones in this sample may be carry-over from other donors' samples. The specimen sequenced was naive CD4+ T cells from PBMCs. Subset described: CD45RA+ positively selected.

This CDR3 is CASSLWAEPYNEQFF. The CDR3 DNA follows: TGCGCCAGCAGCTTGTGGGCAGAACCATACAATGAGCAGTTCTTC. The V call is TRBV5-1, the J call TRBJ2-1; D not certain. The CDR3 runs 15 residues. Germline V gene sequence: CDR1 SGHRS, CDR2 YFSETQ. V lost 1 base, J lost 4 bases, and 12 bases lay in between.